This TCR beta chain was sequenced for a study of T cell repertoires in cytomegalovirus infection. Overall study context: Public signatures in TCR beta pointed to CMV infection and matching HLA type. Findings and limits, study-wide: Clonotypes of TCR beta that were HLA-C-restricted and CMV-specific dominated the ex vivo response. Of the TCR beta families, the public ones yielded a cumulative frequency that identified carriers of CMV plus the relevant HLA.

This clonotype has ten or more counts. As yet, its antigen is unknown. Using its own MiXCR run on the reads, TCRdb lists one record per CDR3 protein. The table shows approximately 71,000 distinct CDR3 sequences, with about 4% occurring only once. Germline V gives CDR1 KGHSH, CDR2 LQKENI. There are 14 residues in the CDR3. V was shortened by 2 bases and J by 7 bases, with 11 bases between the two germline ends. Sequenced material: PBMCs. This rearrangement joins TRBV18 to TRBJ2-2; no clear D. The origin of this receptor is a human donor in good health (CMV status not recorded). Some clones in this sample may be carry-over from other donors' samples. The CDR3 DNA reads TGTGCCAGCTCACCATGGCAGACTGGCGGGGAGCTGTTTTTT. Translated, it gives CASSPWQTGGELFF.